The rows below give T cell receptor beta chains drawn from one sample of a study of blood T cell repertoires in COVID-19. Only in-frame clones appear in the TCRdb table, and some are missing; sequencing was by immunoSEQ multiplex PCR. Of about 270,000 clones in the sample, roughly 88% are singletons; the top ten hold over 5.5%. Material: peripheral blood. All receptors come from a woman of 80 years or more with COVID-19, enrolled during active disease. CDR3s include the opening cysteine and the closing phenylalanine or tryptophan. The D gene is left open where the match is weak. Part of the rows lack a size; the others show once, few, many or a class for expanded clones.

NA	TRBJ1-2	TRBV29-1	NA	TGCAGCGTAGGGGGAGAGGGCTACACCTTC	CSVGGEGYTF
NA	TRBJ1-1	TRBV5-1	TRBD1	TGCGCCAGCAAGGGACAGCTGAACACTGAAGCTTTCTTT	CASKGQLNTEAFF
NA	TRBJ1-2	TRBV19	NA	TGTGCCAGTACGCGTCAAGAGGGCCATGGCTACACCTTC	CASTRQEGHGYTF
NA	TRBJ1-2	TRBV19	TRBD1	TGTGCCAGCCAACCTTTAACCGGGACAGGGAAGGGCTACACCTTC	CASQPLTGTGKGYTF
NA	TRBJ1-2	TRBV28	TRBD1	TGTGCCACCATCCGGGGAACAGGGGGCGGTGGCTACACCTTC	CATIRGTGGGGYTF
NA	TRBJ1-1	TRBV19	TRBD1	TGTGCCAGTAGTGCCAGGGGGCAGTACACTGAAGCTTTCTTT	CASSARGQYTEAFF
once	TRBJ1-4	TRBV7-8	NA	TGTGCCAGCAGCTTAGTGCAGGCCCAGGGCGAAAAACTGTTTTTT	CASSLVQAQGEKLFF
NA	TRBJ2-2	TRBV10-2	TRBD2	TGCGCCAGCACCCGAGCGGGGGGATCGGGGGAGCTGTTTTTT	CASTRAGGSGELFF
NA	TRBJ1-4	TRBV4-1	NA	TGCGCCAGCAGCCAACCGGGGAAAACTAATGAAAAACTGTTTTTT	CASSQPGKTNEKLFF
NA	TRBJ2-2	TRBV3-1/TRBV3-2	NA	TGTGCCAGCAGCCAAAGCTGGACCGGGGAGCTGTTTTTT	CASSQSWTGELFF
few	TRBJ1-4	TRBV7-9	TRBD1	TGTGCCAGCAGCTACCCGGGACAGGGAAATGAAAAACTGTTTTTT	CASSYPGQGNEKLFF
few	TRBJ1-2	TRBV6-5	TRBD1	TGTGCCAGCTACAGGGGGAACTATGGCTACACCTTC	CASYRGNYGYTF
few	TRBJ1-1	TRBV7-9	NA	TGTGCCAGCAGCTCCGAGCGCATGAACACTGAAGCTTTCTTT	CASSSERMNTEAFF
NA	TRBJ2-5	TRBV6-1	NA	TGTGCCAGCAGTGAAGCTGACAGAAAAGAGACCCAGTACTTC	CASSEADRKETQYF
NA	TRBJ2-3	TRBV11-2	NA	TGTGCCAGCAGCGGAGGACAGACCGGCACAGATACGCAGTATTTT	CASSGGQTGTDTQYF
NA	TRBJ2-5	TRBV5-4	NA	TGTGCCAGCAGCTCGGGACTTACGCAAGAGACCCAGTACTTC	CASSSGLTQETQYF
NA	TRBJ2-3	TRBV6-4	NA	TGTGCCAGCAGTGACGGGCAGACAGATACGCAGTATTTT	CASSDGQTDTQYF
NA	TRBJ1-2	TRBV6-5	TRBD1	TGTGCCAGCAGCCCGACAGGGGTCTATGGCTACACCTTC	CASSPTGVYGYTF
NA	TRBJ1-3	TRBV29-1	TRBD1	TGCAGCGCCGGGACAGGGACTGGAAACACCATATATTTT	CSAGTGTGNTIYF
NA	TRBJ2-5	TRBV6-1	NA	TGTGCCAGCAGTGAAGCGCAGTCAATCCTGGAGACCCAGTACTTC	CASSEAQSILETQYF
NA	TRBJ1-2	TRBV4-1	NA	TGCGCCAGCAGCCCACACACCGGGGTAGACTATGGCTACACCTTC	CASSPHTGVDYGYTF
NA	TRBJ1-5	TRBV27	TRBD1	TGTGCCAGCAGTAAGACAGGGGTGAGCAATCAGCCCCAGCATTTT	CASSKTGVSNQPQHF
NA	TRBJ1-5	TRBV6-7	TRBD1	TGTGCCAGGACAGGGCTAGATCAGCCCCAGCATTTT	CARTGLDQPQHF
NA	TRBJ2-2	TRBV7-3	TRBD1	TGTGCCAGCAGGGCGGGACAGGGAATAGCCGGGGAGCTGTTTTTT	CASRAGQGIAGELFF
NA	TRBJ1-1	TRBV28	NA	TGTGCCAGCAGCCTCTCGGGGGGGGCGAACACTGAAGCTTTCTTT	CASSLSGGANTEAFF
NA	TRBJ1-2	TRBV6-5	NA	TGTGCCAGCAGTGACTCGACGGGAAATAACTATGGCTACACCTTC	CASSDSTGNNYGYTF
NA	TRBJ1-2	TRBV6-5	NA	TGTGCCAGCAGCCTGACTCGGAACTATGGCTACACCTTC	CASSLTRNYGYTF
NA	TRBJ2-2	TRBV18	NA	TGTGCCAGCTCACCGAGAGGACAGCTGAACACCGGGGAGCTGTTTTTT	CASSPRGQLNTGELFF
NA	TRBJ2-6	TRBV3-1/TRBV3-2	NA	TGTGCCAGCAGCGCCCGGGGGTCTGGGGCCAACGTCCTGACTTTC	CASSARGSGANVLTF
NA	TRBJ2-1	TRBV6-2/TRBV6-3	NA	TGTGCCAGCAGCCCTTATGACAGTTCCTACAATGAGCAGTTCTTC	CASSPYDSSYNEQFF
NA	TRBJ1-2	TRBV28	NA	TGTGCCAGCAGTTTAGTCGGTAACTATGGCTACACCTTC	CASSLVGNYGYTF
NA	TRBJ1-5	TRBV19	NA	TGTGCCAGTCTAAACAGGGTGGGGAATCAGCCCCAGCATTTT	CASLNRVGNQPQHF
NA	TRBJ1-1	TRBV11-2	TRBD1	TGTGCCAGCAGCCTACGGGGGGGGACAGGGGACGAAGCTTTCTTT	CASSLRGGTGDEAFF
once	TRBJ1-1	TRBV7-8	TRBD1	TGTGCCAGCAGCCCCGACAGGGACGGAGCTTTCTTT	CASSPDRDGAFF
NA	TRBJ1-5	TRBV2	TRBD1	TGTGCCAGCAGTGCCCCGGGACAGGGGCGTCAGCCCCAGCATTTT	CASSAPGQGRQPQHF